This TCR beta chain is from a study of shared T cell receptors in the human thymus. The V and J ends lost 1 base and 1 base, in that order; junction bases with no gene match: 9. The CDR3 covers 17 residues. Germline loops: CDR1 LGHNT, CDR2 FRNRAP. Only in-frame clones appear in the TCRdb table, and some are missing; sequencing was by immunoSEQ multiplex PCR. The data contain about 660,000 clones, more than 70% of them singletons. These data are also associated with another study on human thymus T cells. As that study records: Apparent skewing of V and J gene usage characterized both thymic and blood repertoires.

Specimen: thymocytes. The receptor was isolated from a boy younger than two with a congenital heart defect. The V gene is TRBV12-5, the J gene TRBJ1-1, with 7 bases matching TRBD1. In nucleotides, the CDR3 is TGTGCTAGTGGTTTGGCCCCTAAAGACAGGGCGAACACTGAAGCTTTCTTT. Its protein product is CASGLAPKDRANTEAFF. Combining the CDR3 with reference TRBV12-5 and TRBJ1-1 gives the whole variable domain DARVTQTPRHKVTEMGQEVTMRCQPILGHNTVFWYRQTMMQGLELLAYFRNRAPLDDSGMPKDRFSAEMPDATLATLKIQPSEPRDSAVYFCASGLAPKDRANTEAFFGQGTRLTVV.